One sample yielded the 3 T cell receptor beta chains listed below, sequenced in a study of T cell responses to AZD1222 COVID-19 vaccine (dated by TCRdb to the early 2020s). Libraries were constructed by the immunoSEQ multiplex PCR assay. In its TCRdb copy, this immuneACCESS table keeps in-frame sequences only and misses some clones. Where compared with another copy, unresolved V genes explain less than half of these, and the others have no known cause. For this sample there are under 130,000 clones; under 95% appear just once. 1% to 1.5% of the sample is in the top ten clones. What the time point label conveys for this sample: baseline before first vaccination. The sample in question was peripheral blood, obtained on day 0 of AZD1222 vaccination. The receptors were sampled from an adult in good health.

This rearrangement joins TRBV7-8 to TRBJ1-2; no firm D call. Germline CDR1 is SGHVS and CDR2 is FQNEAQ. Trimming removed 5 bases at V and 6 bases at J, with 13 bases between. The CDR3 runs to 13 residues. CDR3 in DNA: TGTGCCAGCAGCCCACGGGTACGGGATGGCTACACCTTC. It encodes CASSPRVRDGYTF.

The V and J genes are TRBV6-2 or TRBV6-3 and TRBJ2-5; possibly TRBD1 or TRBD2 for D (5 bases each). Trimming left V 0 bases short and J 0 bases short, with 14 bases between. The CDR3 spans 17 residues. The V gene's germline CDR1 is MNHEY and CDR2 SVGEGT. The DNA of the CDR3 is TGTGCCAGCAGTTACTCGATTGGGGGAGTGGACCAAGAGACCCAGTACTTC. It codes for CASSYSIGGVDQETQYF.

The chain joins TRBV4-2 to TRBJ2-3, with TRBD1 matching over 11 bases. Germline V CDR1 and CDR2: LGHNA, YNFKEQ. CDR3 size: 17 residues. After removal of 0 bases from V and 4 bases from J, the junction contained 6 bases not matched to a gene. The CDR3 sequence: CASSQDGTGGRSDTQYF. CDR3 nucleotides: TGTGCCAGCAGCCAAGATGGGACAGGGGGAAGGTCAGATACGCAGTATTTT.